This TCR beta chain was sequenced during a study of T cell responses to AZD1222 COVID-19 vaccine. Study-wide findings and caveats: Nearly half of spike-specific TCRs reportedly go after variant regions that carry no mutations. Baseline serostatus was positive in only a handful of AZD1222 recipients. In all cases, repertoires were sampled only after the peak T cell response. Spike-specific TCR breadth rose after two AZD1222 doses, and depth rose as well.

This CDR3 spans 16 amino acids. CDR1 is SGHRS, CDR2 YFSETQ, per germline. The V gene lost 0 bases and the J gene lost 1 base, with 11 bases spanning the gap. A note on this clone: The antigen is not known.

Data came from immunoSEQ multiplex PCR; TCRdb stores just in-frame clones and leaves some out. In the table there are about 180,000 clones, roughly 91% of which are singletons. V and J are TRBV5-1 and TRBJ1-5, with D perhaps matching TRBD1 (5 bases). This TCR was recovered from an adult who received the MenACWY meningococcal vaccine as a control. The sequenced sample was peripheral blood, obtained 28 days after the second dose of the MenACWY control vaccine. CDR3 nucleotides: TGCGCCAGCAGCTTGGATGGGGGGACGAGCAATCAGCCCCAGCATTTT. Translating it yields CASSLDGGTSNQPQHF.